A selection of T cell receptor beta chains follows, all from one sample in a study of radiotherapy plus CTLA-4 blockade in lung cancer. Sequenced by immunoSEQ multiplex PCR; TCRdb stores in-frame clones only, minus some. The table includes just under 60,000 clones, 77% detected once. The specimen was peripheral blood, collected from a patient treated with radiotherapy plus ipilimumab. These receptors were collected from a human donor with non-small cell lung cancer who had a partial response to radiotherapy plus ipilimumab. The CDR3 runs from the conserved cysteine through the conserved F or W. D genes are given only for firm matches. The size entry is marked missing in some rows and otherwise reads once, few, many or a size class.

TGTGCCAGCAGTTACCTCCGACCGGGACAGAACTATGGCTACACCTTC,CASSYLRPGQNYGYTF,TRBD1,TRBJ1-2,16,TRBV6-5,NA
TGTGCCAGCAGCCCACGGTTTAGCCCCAGTGCTTTCTTT,CASSPRFSPSAFF,NA,TRBJ1-1,13,TRBV11-1,NA
TGTGCCAGCAGCTTAGGAGGGGGTGATTACAATGAGCAGTTCTTC,CASSLGGGDYNEQFF,NA,TRBJ2-1,15,TRBV7-9,NA
TGTGCCAGCAGCCAAGTGAGCGGTAGGGACACTGAAGCTTTCTTT,CASSQVSGRDTEAFF,NA,TRBJ1-1,15,TRBV4-2,NA
TGTGCCAGTAGTTCCGGGGGTTTACCCCTCCACTTT,CASSSGGLPLHF,NA,TRBJ1-6,12,TRBV19,NA
TGTGCCAGCAGAGACTACACCGGGGAGCTGTTTTTT,CASRDYTGELFF,NA,TRBJ2-2,12,TRBV6-1,NA
TGTGCCTGGAGTACAGATGGTAGGGAGCAGTACTTC,CAWSTDGREQYF,NA,TRBJ2-7,12,TRBV30,NA
TGTGCCAGTAGTATTTCGGGGGGTTATACTGAAGCTTTCTTT,CASSISGGYTEAFF,NA,TRBJ1-1,14,TRBV19,NA
TGCGCCAGCAGCATAGACAGGGGGGGGTTTAAGAACACTGAAGCTTTCTTT,CASSIDRGGFKNTEAFF,TRBD1,TRBJ1-1,17,TRBV5-1,NA
TGTGCCAGCGGGACAGGGGGCTACGAGCAGTACTTC,CASGTGGYEQYF,TRBD1,TRBJ2-7,12,TRBV6-5,NA
TGTGCCGGCTCCTCGACAGGGTCCGAGACCCAGTACTTC,CAGSSTGSETQYF,TRBD1,TRBJ2-5,13,TRBV2,NA
TGTGCCAGCGGGCAGATACTTTATGGCTACACCTTC,CASGQILYGYTF,NA,TRBJ1-2,12,TRBV6-5,NA
TGTGCCAGCAGTCCTCTCGGGACAGGGTTGGTTTATGGCTACACCTTC,CASSPLGTGLVYGYTF,TRBD1,TRBJ1-2,16,TRBV27,NA
TGTGCCAGCAGCGTCGAGGGGACAGGGAACAATGAGCAGTTCTTC,CASSVEGTGNNEQFF,TRBD1,TRBJ2-1,15,TRBV6-4,NA
TGTGCCAGCAGTGCGGGGACAGTTGACGAGCAGTACTTC,CASSAGTVDEQYF,NA,TRBJ2-7,13,TRBV28,NA
TGTGCCAGCAGAGAACAGGGAGGCAATCAGCCCCAGCATTTT,CASREQGGNQPQHF,NA,TRBJ1-5,14,TRBV6-6,NA
TGTGCCAGTAGTATCGGGCCGGGGACAGGGGACGAGCAGTTCTTC,CASSIGPGTGDEQFF,TRBD1,TRBJ2-1,15,TRBV19,NA
TGTGCCAGCGAGGAAGGGGGTGGTTACGAGCAGTACTTC,CASEEGGGYEQYF,NA,TRBJ2-7,13,TRBV18,few
TGCGCCAGCAGCTCGAAGACAGGGTACACCGGGGAGCTGTTTTTT,CASSSKTGYTGELFF,TRBD1,TRBJ2-2,15,TRBV5-1,NA
TGTGCCAGCAGGTTTGGGGGGGCATACAGCACAGATACGCAGTATTTT,CASRFGGAYSTDTQYF,NA,TRBJ2-3,16,TRBV5-6,NA
TGTGCCAGCAGGGGACAGGAAAATGAAAAACTGTTTTTT,CASRGQENEKLFF,TRBD1,TRBJ1-4,13,TRBV2,NA
TGTGCCAGTAGTACCTCTAGCGGGGGCCTTTACAATGAGCAGTTCTTC,CASSTSSGGLYNEQFF,TRBD2,TRBJ2-1,16,TRBV19,NA
TGTGCCAGCAGTTTAGGACTAGCCGCAGATACGCAGTATTTT,CASSLGLAADTQYF,TRBD2,TRBJ2-3,14,TRBV27,NA
TGTGCCAGCAGTTTATCTGCGACGACAGCTAACTACGAGCAGTACTTC,CASSLSATTANYEQYF,NA,TRBJ2-7,16,TRBV27,NA
TGTGCGGGGGTTGGACAGGGGATTTCACCCCTCCACTTT,CAGVGQGISPLHF,TRBD1,TRBJ1-6,13,TRBV19,NA
TGTGCCAGCAGGAATAGCGCGCCCACAGATACGCAGTATTTT,CASRNSAPTDTQYF,NA,TRBJ2-3,14,TRBV2,NA
TGTGCCAGCAGCCGCTTAGCGGCTAGGAACACCGGGGAGCTGTTTTTT,CASSRLAARNTGELFF,NA,TRBJ2-2,16,TRBV7-2,NA
TGTGCCAGCAGCCGAGGGGCAGGGGATGGAGAGACCCAGTACTTC,CASSRGAGDGETQYF,NA,TRBJ2-5,15,TRBV7-3,NA
TGTGCCAGCAGCTGGGGGACAGGTCCCAGTCAGCCCCAGCATTTT,CASSWGTGPSQPQHF,TRBD1,TRBJ1-5,15,TRBV5-6,NA
TGTGCCAGCAGCTTGGGGGGCCTAAGGGGCGGCAATGAGCAGTTCTTC,CASSLGGLRGGNEQFF,NA,TRBJ2-1,16,TRBV5-4,once